The 17 T cell receptor beta chains listed next were all sequenced from one sample in a study of T-cell reconstitution after alpha-beta-depleted transplantation in children. A TCRbeta library incorporating unique molecular identifiers was prepared. MiXCR, applied by TCRdb to the PCR reads, yields one record per CDR3 protein. Of 200,000 to 250,000 distinct CDR3 sequences listed, around 7.8% are singletons. Material: PBMCs, mostly from graft donor cells, obtained 180 days after TCRalphabeta/CD19-depleted stem cell transplant. These TCRs come from a male patient under 18 who had a stem cell transplant for acute lymphoblastic leukemia, so the T cells may come from the graft donor.

This clonotype turned up a few times. The chain employs TRBV5-1 and TRBJ2-2; 11 bases map to TRBD2. The CDR3 is 16 residues long. Germline loops: CDR1 SGHRS, CDR2 YFSETQ. With V trimmed by 5 bases and J by 6 bases, 9 bases remained unmatched. The CDR3 nucleotides are TGCGCCAGCAGGCCGACTAGCGGGATCCCCCCCGGGGAGCTGTTTTTT. Translated, it gives CASRPTSGIPPGELFF. The full variable domain, rest sourced from reference TRBV5-1 and TRBJ2-2, is KAGVTQTPRYLIKTRGQQVTLSCSPISGHRSVSWYQQTPGQGLQFLFEYFSETQRNKGNFPGRFSGRQFSNSRSEMNVSTLELGDSALYLCASRPTSGIPPGELFFGEGSRLTVL.

Note on this clonotype: This CDR3 is missing its conserved last phenylalanine or tryptophan, likely due to a read error. The chain is built from TRBV7-2 and TRBJ1-1; no clear D gene. This CDR3 has 13 residues. CDR1 is SGHTA, CDR2 FQGNSA, per germline. V lost 5 bases and J 3 bases, leaving 10 bases between the germline ends. The CDR3 loop is CASSPRRDTEAFC. The CDR3 DNA sequence: TGTGCCAGCAGCCCCCGGAGGGACACTGAAGCTTTCTGT.

This clonotype has a count of ten or more. The chain couples TRBV24-1 to TRBJ2-5, with D possibly called TRBD1 or TRBD2 (5 bases each). This CDR3 spans 16 amino acids. Germline V gives CDR1 KGHDR, CDR2 SFDVKD. Trimming removed 4 bases at V and 5 bases at J, with 19 bases between. The CDR3 sequence is CATSDPGLFEGETQYF. CDR3 nucleotide sequence: TGTGCCACCAGTGACCCCGGACTTTTTGAGGGGGAGACCCAGTACTTC.

This clonotype has a count of ten or more. V gene TRBV20-1 combines with J gene TRBJ1-2; perhaps TRBD1 as D (5 bases). Trimming removed 6 bases from V and 2 bases from J, with 22 bases in between. CDR1 is DFQATT, CDR2 SNEGSKA, per germline (reference sequence). CDR3 length: 16 residues. CDR3 nucleotides: TGCAGTGCCACGTCCGGGGGGTCTGCGGGCAACTATGGCTACACCTTC. It translates to CSATSGGSAGNYGYTF.

This clonotype was observed at least ten times. The chain has TRBV7-9 and TRBJ1-1, with a possible D match to TRBD1 (6 bases). The CDR3 spans 15 residues. CDR1 and CDR2 from the germline V gene are SEHNR and FQNEAQ (reference sequence). Trimming took off 1 base at V and 6 bases at J, with 15 bases between the two ends. CDR3 residues: CASSLEAGARPEAFF. DNA of the CDR3: TGTGCCAGCAGCTTAGAGGCAGGGGCCAGACCTGAAGCTTTCTTT.

This clonotype was observed at least ten times. The CDR3 DNA reads as TGTGCCAGCAGCCAAGATCGTGTGAAACTGTTTTTT. Protein sequence: CASSQDRVKLFF. The chain carries TRBV4-2 and TRBJ1-4; D gene unclear. The CDR3 is 12 amino acids. V was trimmed by 0 bases and J by 11 bases, leaving 7 bases between them. Per germline, CDR1 LGHNA and CDR2 YNFKEQ.

This chain uses TRBV6-1 with TRBJ2-3, with 7 bases identical to TRBD1. The CDR3 is made up of 14 amino acids. Germline CDR1 reads MNHNS; CDR2 reads SASEGT. Unmatched junction bases numbered 7, after V lost 6 bases and J lost 4 bases. Here the CDR3 reads CASSFTGAADTQYF. In DNA, the CDR3 is TGTGCCAGCAGCTTCACAGGGGCGGCAGATACGCAGTATTTT.

This clonotype was counted at least ten times. J is TRBJ2-3 and V is TRBV5-1, with 8 positions matching TRBD1. Germline V lookup: CDR1 SGHRS, CDR2 YFSETQ. Losses at the gene ends were 0 bases for V and 4 bases for J; bases not matched to a gene: 4. This CDR3 is 15 amino acids long. The CDR3 region is CASSLGRQGSDTQYF. CDR3 coding DNA: TGCGCCAGCAGCTTGGGGCGACAGGGGTCAGATACGCAGTATTTT.

This clonotype was counted ten times or more. The chain employs TRBV5-6 and TRBJ2-4, with 12 positions matching TRBD2. V was clipped by 2 bases and J by 1 base; unmatched bases: 7. CDR1 and CDR2 from the germline V gene are SGHDT and YYEEEE. CDR3 size: 18 residues. DNA of the CDR3: TGTGCCAGCAGCTTTAGACTAGCGGGAGAGAGGGCCAAAAACATTCAGTACTTC. Translation: CASSFRLAGERAKNIQYF.

This clonotype was recorded many times. The V gene is TRBV4-3, the J gene TRBJ2-3, with D tentatively TRBD2 (6 bases). V was trimmed by 0 bases and J by 5 bases, leaving 18 bases between them. The CDR3 totals 17 residues. Germline V gene data show CDR1 as LGHNA and CDR2 as YSLEER. CDR3 protein: CASSQDRGGSLRDTQYF. The CDR3 DNA reads TGCGCCAGCAGCCAAGATCGGGGAGGCTCTCTACGAGATACGCAGTATTTT.

This clonotype was seen at least ten times. V usage is TRBV18 and J usage is TRBJ2-2; D is uncertain. The ends were cut back, 6 bases at V and 4 bases at J, with 12 bases in the middle. CDR1 KGHSH and CDR2 LQKENI come from the germline V gene. The CDR3 has 14 amino acids. Here the CDR3 reads CASSSKGGTGELFF. The CDR3 DNA is TGTGCCAGCTCCTCCAAAGGCGGCACCGGGGAGCTGTTTTTT.

Many counts were recorded for this clonotype. This sequence joins TRBV7-3 and TRBJ2-5; D unclear. Per the germline V gene, CDR1 is SGHTA and CDR2 is FQGTGA. The CDR3 spans 13 residues. Trimming cost V 0 bases and J 1 base, with 3 bases left between them. The CDR3 loop is CASSLTAQETQYF. CDR3 coding DNA: TGTGCCAGCAGCTTAACAGCCCAAGAGACCCAGTACTTC. Full variable domain (outside the CDR3, taken from reference TRBV7-3 and TRBJ2-5): GAGVSQTPSNKVTEKGKYVELRCDPISGHTALYWYRQSLGQGPEFLIYFQGTGAADDSGLPNDRFFAVRPEGSVSTLKIQRTERGDSAVYLCASSLTAQETQYFGPGTRLLVL.

This clonotype was observed many times. V and J are TRBV19 and TRBJ1-4, with TRBD1 as a possible D gene (5 bases). The CDR3 consists of 15 residues. Germline values: CDR1 LNHDA, CDR2 SQIVND (reference sequence). V dropped 5 bases and J dropped 1 base, with 11 bases sitting between them. CDR3 loop: CASSLTGRTNEKLFF. The CDR3 DNA reads TGTGCCAGTAGTTTGACGGGGCGAACTAATGAAAAACTGTTTTTT.

This clonotype has at least ten counts. This chain connects TRBV27 to TRBJ2-7; the D is unclear. Germline loops: CDR1 MNHEY, CDR2 SMNVEV (reference sequence). The CDR3 contains 12 residues. Deletions cut 5 bases from V and 2 bases from J, with 7 bases between. The CDR3 here is CASSPSTYEQYF. As DNA, the CDR3 is TGTGCCAGCAGTCCCAGTACCTACGAGCAGTACTTC.

This clonotype was seen many times. CDR3 amino acids: CASSPALAGPGETQYF. The CDR3 DNA reads as TGTGCCAGCAGTCCCGCATTAGCGGGGCCCGGGGAGACCCAGTACTTC. This chain joins TRBV28 and TRBJ2-5, with TRBD2 identical over 8 bases. The CDR3 runs to 16 residues. CDR1 is MDHEN, CDR2 SYDVKM, per germline. V lost 5 bases to trimming and J lost 5 bases; unmatched junction nucleotides: 13.

The chain couples TRBV7-8 to TRBJ2-7; TRBD2 matches 7 bases. CDR1 and CDR2 from the germline V gene are SGHVS and FQNEAQ. The V segment lost 4 bases and the J segment 5 bases; nucleotides outside the gene matches: 11. This CDR3 region has 15 residues. The CDR3 region has the DNA TGTGCCAGCAGCTCCGCCTGGGGAGGGCCCCACGAGCAGTACTTC. It is translated as CASSSAWGGPHEQYF. Full variable domain (outside the CDR3, taken from reference TRBV7-8 and TRBJ2-7): GAGVSQSPRYKVAKRGQDVALRCDPISGHVSLFWYQQALGQGPEFLTYFQNEAQLDKSGLPSDRFFAERPEGSVSTLKIQRTQQEDSAVYLCASSSAWGGPHEQYFGPGTRLTVT.

There are many counts of this clonotype. DNA for the CDR3: TGTGCCAGCGGACAGGGGCGGGGCGACGAGCAGTACTTC. This codes for CASGQGRGDEQYF. The V gene is TRBV27, the J gene TRBJ2-7, with TRBD1 matching over 9 bases. Germline lookup yields CDR1 MNHEY and CDR2 SMNVEV (reference sequence). Trimming removed 8 bases from V and 5 bases from J; junction bases left unmatched: 7. The CDR3 consists of 13 residues.